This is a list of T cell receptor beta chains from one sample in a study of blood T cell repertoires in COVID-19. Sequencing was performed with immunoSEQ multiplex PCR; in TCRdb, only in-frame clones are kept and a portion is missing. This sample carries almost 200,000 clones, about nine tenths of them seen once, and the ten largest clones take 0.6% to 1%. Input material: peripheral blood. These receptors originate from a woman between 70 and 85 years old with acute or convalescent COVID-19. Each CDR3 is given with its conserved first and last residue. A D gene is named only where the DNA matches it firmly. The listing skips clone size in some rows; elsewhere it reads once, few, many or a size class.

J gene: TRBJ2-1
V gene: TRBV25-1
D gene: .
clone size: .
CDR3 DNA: TGTGCCAGCGGAGGATCTTTAACCTACAATGAGCAGTTCTTC
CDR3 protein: CASGGSLTYNEQFF

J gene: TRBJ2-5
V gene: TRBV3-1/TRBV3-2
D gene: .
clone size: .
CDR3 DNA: TGTGCCAGCAGCCAACCGCTCGGGACCCAGTACTTC
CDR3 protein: CASSQPLGTQYF

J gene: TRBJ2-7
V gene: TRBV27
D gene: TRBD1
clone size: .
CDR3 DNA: TGTGCCAGCAGTCCCGGGACAGGGTACGAGCAGTACTTC
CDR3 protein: CASSPGTGYEQYF

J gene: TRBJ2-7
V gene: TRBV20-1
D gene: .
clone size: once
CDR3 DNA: TGCAGTGCTAGTCTCCTCGTATCGGGCGAGCAGTACTTC
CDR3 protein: CSASLLVSGEQYF

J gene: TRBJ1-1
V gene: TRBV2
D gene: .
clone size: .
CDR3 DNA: TGTGCCAGCAGCGCCCTAAGTAATATAGCTGAAGCTTTCTTT
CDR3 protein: CASSALSNIAEAFF

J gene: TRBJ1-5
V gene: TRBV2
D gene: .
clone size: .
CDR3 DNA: TGTGCCAGCAGTGAAGAAGGCGTGGGGCGTCAGCCCCAGCATTTT
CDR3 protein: CASSEEGVGRQPQHF

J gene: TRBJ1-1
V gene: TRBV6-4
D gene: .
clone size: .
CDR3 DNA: TGTGCCAGCAGTGACCGTTCGTTCACTGAAGCTTTCTTT
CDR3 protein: CASSDRSFTEAFF

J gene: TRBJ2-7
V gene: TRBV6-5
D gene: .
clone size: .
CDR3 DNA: TGTGCCAGCATATCCGGACAGACCTACGAGCAGTACTTC
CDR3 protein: CASISGQTYEQYF

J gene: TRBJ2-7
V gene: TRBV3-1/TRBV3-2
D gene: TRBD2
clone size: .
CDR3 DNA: TGTGCCAGCAGCCAAGTGGGGACTAGCCGTCACTACGAGCAGTACTTC
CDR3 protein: CASSQVGTSRHYEQYF

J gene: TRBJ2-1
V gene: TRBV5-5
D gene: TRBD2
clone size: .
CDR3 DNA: TGTGCCAGCAGCTTGGTACCATCGGCTAGCGGGAGTGAGTTCTTC
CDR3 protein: CASSLVPSASGSEFF

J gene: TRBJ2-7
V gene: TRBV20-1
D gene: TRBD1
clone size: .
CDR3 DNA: TGCAGTGCTAGTACCGGGACAGGGACAAAAGAGCAGTACTTC
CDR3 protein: CSASTGTGTKEQYF

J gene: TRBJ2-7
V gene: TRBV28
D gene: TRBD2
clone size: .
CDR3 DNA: TGTGCCAGCAGTTTGGGTAGCGGGAGGGGGTACGAGCAGTACTTC
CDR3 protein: CASSLGSGRGYEQYF

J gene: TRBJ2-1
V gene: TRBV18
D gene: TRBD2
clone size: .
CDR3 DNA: TGTGCCAGCTCTCGGACTAGCGGGGGATCCTACAATGAGCAGTTCTTC
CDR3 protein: CASSRTSGGSYNEQFF